This T cell receptor beta chain was recorded in a study of cytotoxic CD8 clonotypes in ibrutinib-treated CLL. Produced via immunoSEQ multiplex PCR; TCRdb's table is partial and in-frame only. The table lists around 25,000 clones, approximately 67% of them singletons, with roughly 51% in the top ten. V dropped 3 bases and J dropped 7 bases, with 15 bases sitting between them. The CDR3 spans 15 residues. CDR1 and CDR2 (germline): PRHDT, FYEKMQ (reference sequence). Sequencing was performed on PBMCs, taken at disease progression, from a patient treated with ibrutinib. This receptor was taken from a human donor with chronic lymphocytic leukemia. V and J are TRBV13 and TRBJ2-2; D gene uncertain. The CDR3 protein is CASSFQALGGGELFF. In DNA, the CDR3 is TGTGCCAGCAGCTTCCAGGCCTTAGGTGGCGGGGAGCTGTTTTTT.